The subject of this entry is one T cell receptor beta chain. V gave up 0 bases and J gave up 4 bases, with 16 bases separating them. Germline V gene sequence: CDR1 SGHNT, CDR2 YYREEE (reference sequence). The CDR3 covers 16 residues. The entry originates in a study of blood T cell repertoires in COVID-19. Background on the study: Acute-phase and convalescent COVID-19 samples originated in the United States, Italy and Spain. From T cells, B-cell-depleted T cells, or PBMCs came the material, which was cDNA or gDNA.

In the authors' workflow: By means of reference gene primer amplification, nucleated cell counts were estimated. Assay: immunoSEQ multiplex PCR; the TCRdb copy retains only in-frame clones and omits some. From that table come the V and J calls and clone size; the DNA was used to work out D and trimming. The sample holds some 200,000 clones, 85% to 90% seen once. The chain has TRBV5-4 and TRBJ2-5; possible D gene TRBD2, 6 bases. The sample comprised peripheral blood. The source is an elderly woman in a cohort sampled during active or convalescent COVID-19. The CDR3 spells CASSLGGTAGGETQYF. As DNA, the CDR3 is TGTGCCAGCAGCTTGGGAGGGACTGCCGGGGGAGAGACCCAGTACTTC.